This TCR beta chain emerged from a study of T cell responses to AZD1222 COVID-19 vaccine. Study as a whole: Second-dose schedules of about 4 or about 12 weeks were combined. Study conclusions and caveats: The peak T cell response came first, and repertoires were sampled only after it. Reports say nearly half of spike-specific TCRs go after unmutated variant regions. Donors were largely white British and mainly female; clonal diversity was possibly underestimated.

To note about this clone: Its antigen is undetermined.

This CDR3 is built from 14 residues. CDR1 is LNHDA, CDR2 SQIVND, per germline (reference sequence). V lost 4 bases to trimming and J lost 2 bases, with 12 bases between them. The table came from immunoSEQ multiplex PCR; TCRdb's copy has only in-frame clones and leaves some out. This table has approximately 90,000 clones, 86% appearing once. The sequenced sample was peripheral blood, obtained on day 0 of AZD1222 vaccination. The chain couples TRBV19 to TRBJ2-7; the D gene is possibly TRBD1 (6 bases). The TCR originated in an adult in good health. The CDR3 protein is CASSTARGTYEQYF. CDR3 nucleotide sequence: TGTGCCAGTAGTACGGCCAGGGGTACCTACGAGCAGTACTTC. Full variable domain (outside the CDR3, taken from reference TRBV19 and TRBJ2-7): DGGITQSPKYLFRKEGQNVTLSCEQNLNHDAMYWYRQDPGQGLRLIYYSQIVNDFQKGDIAEGYSVSREKKESFPLTVTSAQKNPTAFYLCASSTARGTYEQYFGPGTRLTVT.